One sample yielded the 21 T cell receptor beta chains listed below, sequenced in a study of cytomegalovirus exposure and HLA in healthy donors. The table came from immunoSEQ multiplex PCR; TCRdb's copy has only in-frame clones and leaves some out. The sample yields about 160,000 clones, 80% to 90% seen once. The sequenced material came from PBMCs. The receptors originated from a woman aged 18-29 years in good health and CMV-seronegative.

The CDR3 spells CASSFRTSGKTQYF. CDR3 in DNA: TGTGCCAGTAGCTTCCGGACTAGCGGAAAGACCCAGTACTTC. The gene calls are TRBV19 and TRBJ2-5; TRBD2 matches at 10 bases. Looked up from germline, CDR1 is LNHDA and CDR2 is SQIVND (reference sequence). The V gene end was trimmed by 6 bases and the J gene end by 6 bases; junction bases not matched to a gene: 7. CDR3 length: 14 amino acids.

This clone was picked up a small number of times. CDR3 DNA sequence: TGTGCCAGCAGCGTGACAAGGGGATCCTACGAGCAGTACTTC. This encodes CASSVTRGSYEQYF. J is TRBJ2-7 and V is TRBV11-3; TRBD1 is a possible D gene (5 bases). Trimming pared 5 bases from V and 1 base from J, leaving 12 bases between. CDR1 and CDR2 from the germline V gene are SGHNT and YENEEA. The CDR3 contains 14 residues.

The CDR3 loop reads CASSSGREVGTYEQYF. The DNA for the CDR3 is TGTGCCAGCAGTTCCGGGCGGGAGGTAGGCACCTACGAGCAGTACTTC. This sequence joins TRBV27 and TRBJ2-7; 8 nucleotides match TRBD2. J was trimmed by 2 bases and V by 4 bases; bases with no gene match: 10. Germline CDR1 MNHEY, CDR2 SMNVEV (reference sequence). This CDR3 has 16 amino acids.

The chain carries TRBV4-1 and TRBJ2-1; possible D gene TRBD2, 7 bases. Germline CDR1 reads MGHRA; CDR2 reads YSYEKL. The CDR3 loop spans 17 amino acids. Trimming took 3 bases from V and 7 from J, leaving 22 bases between them. The CDR3 spells CASSQAGALLPSNEQFF. Written as DNA, the CDR3 is TGCGCCAGCAGCCAGGCGGGGGCCCTCCTCCCGTCGAATGAGCAGTTCTTC.

V gene TRBV5-6 combines with J gene TRBJ2-4; TRBD1 agrees at 8 bases. Germline V CDR1 and CDR2: SGHDT, YYEEEE. This CDR3 spans 13 amino acids. Germline trimming cut 4 bases from V and 12 bases from J; bases unmatched to any gene: 9. This CDR3 reads CASSLTTGQDQYF. Written as DNA, the CDR3 is TGTGCCAGCAGCCTTACGACGGGACAGGATCAGTACTTC. The entire variable domain, with the rest obtained from reference TRBV5-6 and TRBJ2-4, is as follows: DAGVTQSPTHLIKTRGQQVTLRCSPKSGHDTVSWYQQALGQGPQFIFQYYEEEERQRGNFPDRFSGHQFPNYSSELNVNALLLGDSALYLCASSLTTGQDQYFGAGTRLSVL.

This chain links TRBV2 with TRBJ1-1; perhaps TRBD1 as D (6 bases). Germline CDR1 SNHLY, CDR2 FYNNEI. The length of the CDR3 is 15 residues. V gave up 5 bases and J gave up 5 bases, with 18 bases separating them. CDR3 residues: CASSSETGQATEAFF. The CDR3 coding sequence is TGTGCCAGCAGTTCGGAGACAGGTCAGGCGACTGAAGCTTTCTTT.

The genes are TRBV19 and TRBJ2-2, with a weak D call TRBD1 (5 bases). This CDR3 is built from 15 residues. V dropped 5 bases and J dropped 1 base, with 11 bases sitting between them. Germline lookup yields CDR1 LNHDA and CDR2 SQIVND (reference sequence). CDR3 region: CASSPIQGNTGELFF. The CDR3 coding sequence is TGTGCCAGTAGTCCAATCCAGGGGAACACCGGGGAGCTGTTTTTT. Full variable domain (rest looked up from reference TRBV19 and TRBJ2-2): DGGITQSPKYLFRKEGQNVTLSCEQNLNHDAMYWYRQDPGQGLRLIYYSQIVNDFQKGDIAEGYSVSREKKESFPLTVTSAQKNPTAFYLCASSPIQGNTGELFFGEGSRLTVL.

The sample holds a few counts of this clone. This sequence joins TRBV9 and TRBJ2-7; 10 nucleotides match TRBD2. The germline V gene encodes CDR1 SGDLS and CDR2 YYNGEE. The CDR3 consists of 15 residues. The V segment lost 4 bases and the J segment 2 bases; nucleotides outside the gene matches: 6. The CDR3 DNA sequence: TGTGCCAGCAGCCCCCAACTAGCGGGGCCCTACGAGCAGTACTTC. Encoded protein: CASSPQLAGPYEQYF.

V gene TRBV9 combines with J gene TRBJ2-2; D remains ambiguous. CDR1 is SGDLS and CDR2 is YYNGEE in the germline V gene. CDR3 length: 12 amino acids. Trimming left V 2 bases short and J 7 bases short, with 6 bases between. CDR3 nucleotides: TGTGCCAGCAGCGTCAATGTCGGGGAGCTGTTTTTT. Translated: CASSVNVGELFF.

This rearrangement joins TRBV10-2 to TRBJ1-5; TRBD1 aligns across 8 bases. The CDR3 contains 13 residues. J lost 7 bases, V lost 10 bases, and 9 bases had no gene match. Germline V lookup: CDR1 WSHSY, CDR2 SAAADI. The CDR3 DNA is TGCGCCACCCTAGACAGGGGCCAGCAGCCCCAGCATTTT. It codes for CATLDRGQQPQHF.

Notes on this clone: The sample holds other DNA sequences that translate to the same CDR3. This chain joins TRBV29-1 and TRBJ2-7, with 7 bases fitting TRBD2. The germline gives CDR1 SQVTM, CDR2 ANQGSEA. The length of the CDR3 is 14 residues. Trimming removed 6 bases from V and 6 bases from J; junction bases left unmatched: 14. The CDR3 spells CSVGPAGGRAEQYF. The DNA of the CDR3 is TGCAGCGTCGGCCCGGCTGGGGGGAGGGCCGAGCAGTACTTC.

This chain links TRBV7-8 with TRBJ2-7, with no clear D. The V end was cut by 3 bases, the J end by 4 bases, with 7 bases between. This CDR3 is 12 amino acids long. Per germline, CDR1 SGHVS and CDR2 FQNEAQ. CDR3 bases: TGTGCCAGCAGCTTCTCAGATTACGAGCAGTACTTC. It encodes CASSFSDYEQYF.

This chain joins TRBV6-6 and TRBJ2-5, with D unclear. V lost 7 bases and J 5 bases, leaving 14 bases between the germline ends. The CDR3 has 13 amino acids. Germline V lookup: CDR1 MNHNY, CDR2 SVGAGI (reference sequence). The CDR3 here is CASKGTQRETQYF. CDR3 bases: TGTGCCAGCAAAGGTACCCAGAGGGAGACCCAGTACTTC.

The V and J genes are TRBV7-2 and TRBJ1-1; weak D call: TRBD1 (6 bases). The germline CDR1 and CDR2 sequences are SGHTA and FQGNSA. This CDR3 spans 15 amino acids. V was clipped by 5 bases and J by 5 bases, with 18 bases between them. The CDR3 sequence is CASSDRRRGGTEAFF. The DNA for the CDR3 is TGTGCCAGCAGCGACAGGAGGAGGGGAGGGACTGAAGCTTTCTTT.

The chain combines TRBV29-1 with TRBJ2-3; D is undetermined. Germline assignment: CDR1 SQVTM and CDR2 ANQGSEA. The CDR3 consists of 13 residues. Deletions cut 7 bases from V and 0 bases from J, with 11 bases between. The CDR3 loop reads CSADGDSTDTQYF. For the CDR3, the DNA is TGCAGCGCCGACGGAGACAGCACAGATACGCAGTATTTT.

The J gene is TRBJ1-4, the V gene TRBV7-9; possibly TRBD1 for D (6 bases). Trimming shortened V by 4 bases and J by 5 bases, and 8 bases separated the two germline ends. The CDR3 is 13 amino acids. Germline CDR1 reads SEHNR; CDR2 reads FQNEAQ (reference sequence). CDR3 protein: CASSWDINEKLFF. The CDR3 DNA reads as TGTGCCAGCAGCTGGGACATCAATGAAAAACTGTTTTTT.

This sequence joins TRBV5-1 and TRBJ1-1, with 7 bases aligning to TRBD1. The ends lost 0 bases at V and 13 bases at J; junction bases unmatched: 6. The germline V gene has CDR1 SGHRS and CDR2 YFSETQ. There are 12 residues in the CDR3. The CDR3 nucleotides are TGCGCCAGCAGCTTGGGGCCGGGACAGTTTTTCTTT. Amino acid sequence: CASSLGPGQFFF.

The chain is built from TRBV27 and TRBJ2-7, with TRBD2 identical over 7 bases. V shed 5 bases and J 2 bases; nucleotides not matched to a gene: 3. Looked up from germline, CDR1 is MNHEY and CDR2 is SMNVEV (reference sequence). This CDR3 is 13 amino acids long. The CDR3: CASSRLAAYEQYF. In nucleotides, the CDR3 is TGTGCCAGCAGTCGGCTAGCGGCCTACGAGCAGTACTTC.

The chain joins TRBV5-6 to TRBJ2-4; tentative D call: TRBD1 (6 bases). V lost 3 bases and J 1 base, leaving 8 bases between the germline ends. Germline V gene lookup returns CDR1 SGHDT and CDR2 YYEEEE. This CDR3 contains 14 residues. CDR3 residues: CASSSGEAKNIQYF. The CDR3 coding sequence is TGTGCCAGCAGCTCAGGGGAGGCCAAAAACATTCAGTACTTC.

The CDR3 nucleotides are TGTGCCAGCAGGGGACAGGGGGCAGGCACCGGGGAGCTGTTTTTT. This sequence encodes CASRGQGAGTGELFF. The rearrangement uses TRBV6-5 and TRBJ2-2; 12 positions match TRBD1. The CDR3 has 15 residues. Trimming at V came to 6 bases and at J to 4 bases, leaving 3 bases not matched to a gene. The germline gives CDR1 MNHEY, CDR2 SVGAGI.

This clone is a singleton in its sample. The chain combines TRBV29-1 with TRBJ1-2, with a weak D call TRBD1 (5 bases). The CDR3 sequence is 12 residues long. CDR1 SQVTM and CDR2 ANQGSEA come from the germline V gene. Deletions cut 3 bases from V and 3 bases from J, with 8 bases between. The CDR3 is CSVEEQDYGYTF. CDR3 DNA sequence: TGCAGCGTTGAGGAACAGGACTATGGCTACACCTTC.